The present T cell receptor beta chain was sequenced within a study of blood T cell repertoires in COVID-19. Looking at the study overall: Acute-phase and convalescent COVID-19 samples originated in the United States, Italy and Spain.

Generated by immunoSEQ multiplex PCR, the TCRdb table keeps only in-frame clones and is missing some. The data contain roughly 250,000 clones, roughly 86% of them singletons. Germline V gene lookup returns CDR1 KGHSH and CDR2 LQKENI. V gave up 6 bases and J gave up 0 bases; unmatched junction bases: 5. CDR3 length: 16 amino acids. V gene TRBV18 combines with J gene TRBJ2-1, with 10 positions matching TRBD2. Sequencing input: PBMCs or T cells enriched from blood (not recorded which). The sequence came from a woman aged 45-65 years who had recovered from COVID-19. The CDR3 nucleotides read TGTGCCAGCTCGGTAGCGGGAGGACCCTCCTACAATGAGCAGTTCTTC. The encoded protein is CASSVAGGPSYNEQFF.